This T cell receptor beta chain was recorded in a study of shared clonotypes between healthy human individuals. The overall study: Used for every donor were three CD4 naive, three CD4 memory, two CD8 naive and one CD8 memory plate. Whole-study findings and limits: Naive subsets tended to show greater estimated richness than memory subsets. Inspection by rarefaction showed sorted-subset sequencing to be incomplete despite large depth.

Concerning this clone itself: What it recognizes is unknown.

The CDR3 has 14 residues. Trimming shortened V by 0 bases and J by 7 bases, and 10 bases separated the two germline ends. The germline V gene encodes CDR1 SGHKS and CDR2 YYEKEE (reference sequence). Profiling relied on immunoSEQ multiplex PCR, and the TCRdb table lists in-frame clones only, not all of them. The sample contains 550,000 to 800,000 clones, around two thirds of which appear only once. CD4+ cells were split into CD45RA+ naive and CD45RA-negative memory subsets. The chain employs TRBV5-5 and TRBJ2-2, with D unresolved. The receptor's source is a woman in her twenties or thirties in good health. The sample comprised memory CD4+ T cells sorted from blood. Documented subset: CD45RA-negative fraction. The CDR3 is CASSLEWYGGELFF. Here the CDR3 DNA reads TGTGCCAGCAGCTTGGAGTGGTATGGCGGGGAGCTGTTTTTT.